This T cell receptor (beta chain) came from a study of control samples from healthy donors and cancer patients. This clone was picked up one time. This table comes from immunoSEQ multiplex PCR, and its TCRdb copy is limited to in-frame clones, with some not included. The table has about 71,000 clones, approximately 89% seen once. The CDR3 length is 15 residues. This receptor was obtained from a man aged 60-69 years with lung cancer. Material for sequencing was PBMCs. The rearrangement links TRBV21-1 to TRBJ2-3; the listed D gene, TRBD1, was not tested against the DNA. TRBV21-1 corresponds to a pseudogene. As DNA, the CDR3 is TGTGCCAGCTTCCTTAGACTGGACAGCTACCATACGCAGTATTTT. As protein: CASFLRLDSYHTQYF.